What follows describes a single T cell receptor (beta chain). The antigen remains undetermined. This entry is derived from a study of T cell clones after liver transplantation. Study background: At least one year of complete immunosuppression withdrawal without enzymes over twice normal defined tolerance. Study-wide results and caveats: Circulating graft-donor-reactive CD4 TCRbeta sequences fell significantly post-transplant in most of the 8 subjects.

V shed 0 bases and J shed 4 bases, with 10 bases lying between them. Germline-derived CDR1 and CDR2 are LNHNV and YYDKDF (reference sequence). This CDR3 comprises 15 residues. Sequenced by immunoSEQ multiplex PCR; TCRdb stores in-frame clones only, minus some. The sample holds some 33,000 clones, approximately 96% seen once. The input for sequencing was CD8+ T cells from blood, taken 12 months after liver transplant. This chain connects TRBV15 to TRBJ1-5; weak D call: TRBD1 (5 bases). This clonotype was obtained from a human patient who received a liver transplant. Some T cells may possibly be graft donor cells. CDR3 region: CATSRDRGPNQPQHF. CDR3 in DNA: TGTGCCACCAGCAGAGACCGGGGACCAAATCAGCCCCAGCATTTT.